The 10 T cell receptor beta chains reported below all come from one sample, sequenced in a study of early T cells in non-severe SARS-CoV-2 infection. Each CDR3 protein gets one entry after TCRdb re-called the 5' RACE reads with MiXCR. The sample carries about 80,000 distinct CDR3 sequences, approximately 12% recorded once. This material consisted of whole blood, taken at baseline. These receptor sequences come from an adult who was a healthcare worker with PCR-confirmed SARS-CoV-2 infection or an uninfected control (not recorded which). The donor label of this sample is uncertain.

The chain recombines TRBV10-2 with TRBJ1-1; 7 bases align to TRBD1. V was pared by 10 bases and J by 8 bases, with 16 bases of the junction left unmatched. This CDR3 is built from 14 residues. Germline V lookup: CDR1 WSHSY, CDR2 SAAADI. The CDR3 is CATRPEGALPEAFF. DNA of the CDR3: TGCGCCACCCGTCCAGAGGGGGCTCTCCCCGAAGCTTTCTTT.

Comment on this clonotype: Because the CDR3 is missing its conserved closing phenylalanine or tryptophan, this is likely a read error. V gene TRBV5-1 combines with J gene TRBJ2-1; possible D gene TRBD2, 6 bases. V shed 5 bases and J shed 6 bases, with 9 bases lying between them. Per the germline V gene, CDR1 is SGHRS and CDR2 is YFSETQ. There are 12 residues in the CDR3. CDR3 loop: CASSKRVNEQFL. Written as DNA, the CDR3 is TGCGCCAGCAGTAAGCGGGTCAATGAGCAGTTCTTA.

V is TRBV3-1 and J is TRBJ1-1; D perhaps matches TRBD1 (5 bases). The CDR3 spans 14 residues. CDR1 and CDR2 (germline): LGHDT, YNNKEL (reference sequence). V was clipped by 4 bases and J by 3 bases, with 12 bases between them. The CDR3: CASSRSRGDTEAFF. As DNA, the CDR3 is TGTGCCAGCAGCCGTAGCAGAGGGGACACTGAAGCTTTCTTT.

CDR3 nucleotides: TGTGCCATCAGTCCTGCGGCAGGGCGAGTGTATGGCTACACCTTC. This encodes CAISPAAGRVYGYTF. The chain carries TRBV10-3 and TRBJ1-2; possible D gene TRBD1, 5 bases. The CDR3 sequence is 15 residues long. Germline CDR1 and CDR2: ENHRY and SYGVKD. Trimming shortened V by 5 bases and J by 5 bases, and 18 bases separated the two germline ends.

The gene calls are TRBV7-3 and TRBJ2-1; the D gene is possibly TRBD2 (6 bases). V shed 4 bases and J shed 7 bases, with 8 bases lying between them. The CDR3 spans 12 residues. Germline assignment: CDR1 SGHTA and CDR2 FQGTGA. CDR3 amino acids: CASSSTRNEQFF. CDR3 sequence (DNA): TGTGCCAGCAGCTCGACTAGGAATGAGCAGTTCTTC.

A word on this clonotype: It may be a read error: a sequence one base away is much more abundant. The gene calls are TRBV11-2 and TRBJ2-1; D call uncertain. V was trimmed by 3 bases and J by 6 bases, leaving 9 bases between them. The CDR3 runs 13 residues. Per the germline V gene, CDR1 is SGHAT and CDR2 is FQNNGV. The chain's CDR3 is CASSFGPCNEQFF. DNA for the CDR3: TGTGCCAGCAGCTTCGGACCCTGCAATGAGCAGTTCTTC.

V usage is TRBV20-1 and J usage is TRBJ2-7; 8 bases are shared with TRBD2. From germline, CDR1 is DFQATT and CDR2 SNEGSKA (reference sequence). The junction had 7 bases not matched to a gene; V was cut back by 3 bases and J by 3 bases. The CDR3 totals 14 residues. CDR3 in amino acids: CSASKRGGLYEQYF. In nucleotides, the CDR3 is TGCAGTGCTAGTAAGCGCGGGGGGCTCTACGAGCAGTACTTC.

The rearrangement links TRBV6-2 or TRBV6-3 to TRBJ2-7, with D tentatively TRBD1 (6 bases). The V end was cut by 8 bases, the J end by 2 bases, with 19 bases between. Germline V CDR1 and CDR2: MNHEY, SVGEGT. The CDR3 sequence is 15 residues long. CDR3: CASSGRQERPYEQYF. CDR3 coding DNA: TGTGCCAGCTCAGGACGACAGGAACGACCCTACGAGCAGTACTTC.

The chain is built from TRBV6-6 and TRBJ1-1; D call uncertain. CDR1 MNHNY and CDR2 SVGAGI come from the germline V gene (reference sequence). V gave up 6 bases and J gave up 0 bases, with 17 bases separating them. The CDR3 is 16 amino acids. The CDR3 here is CASSNNGRTMNTEAFF. The CDR3, as DNA: TGTGCCAGCAGCAACAACGGACGGACTATGAACACTGAAGCTTTCTTT.

This clonotype was seen only a few times. The chain links TRBV25-1 to TRBJ2-5; 8 bases map to TRBD2. The CDR3 consists of 14 residues. V was pared by 6 bases and J by 4 bases, with 7 bases of the junction left unmatched. Germline CDR1 reads MGHDK; CDR2 reads SYGVNS. In DNA form, the CDR3 reads TGTGCCAGCAGACGAGCGGGGGTAGCAGAGACCCAGTACTTC. This gives the protein CASRRAGVAETQYF.